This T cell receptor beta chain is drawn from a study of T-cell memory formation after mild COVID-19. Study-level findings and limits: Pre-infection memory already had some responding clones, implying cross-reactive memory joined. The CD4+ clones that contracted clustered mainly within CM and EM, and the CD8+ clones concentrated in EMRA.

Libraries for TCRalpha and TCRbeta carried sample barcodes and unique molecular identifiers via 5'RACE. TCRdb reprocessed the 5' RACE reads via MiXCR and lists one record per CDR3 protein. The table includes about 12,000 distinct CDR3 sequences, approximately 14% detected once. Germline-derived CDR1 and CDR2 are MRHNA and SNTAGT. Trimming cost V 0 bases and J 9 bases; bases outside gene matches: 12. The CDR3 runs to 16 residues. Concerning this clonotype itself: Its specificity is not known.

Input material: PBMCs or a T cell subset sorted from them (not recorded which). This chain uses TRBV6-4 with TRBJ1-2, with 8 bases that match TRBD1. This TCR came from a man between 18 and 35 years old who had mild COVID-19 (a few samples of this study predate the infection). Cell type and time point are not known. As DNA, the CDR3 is TGTGCCAGCAGTGACTCCCCCGGGCAGGGGGCAGAGAGCTACACCTTC. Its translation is CASSDSPGQGAESYTF.